Listed below are T cell receptor beta chains from one sample, sequenced in a study of breast tumors, draining lymph nodes, adjacent tissues. TCRdb reprocessed the multiplex PCR reads with MiXCR, giving one entry per CDR3 protein. The data show 24,000 or so distinct CDR3 sequences, about 24% seen once. The sample comprised breast tumor tissue. The receptor source for this set is a female donor with breast cancer. Some clones in this sample may be carry-over from other donors' samples. Each CDR3 is given with its conserved first and last residue. A D gene is named only where the DNA matches it firmly. A row's size may be missing; if present it is once, few, many or a size class.

NA,TRBV4-1,many,TRBJ2-3,TGCGCCAGCAGCCAAACCGGGTGGGGTAGTAGCGTGGACACAGATACGCAGTATTTT,CASSQTGWGSSVDTDTQYF
NA,TRBV5-6,many,TRBJ2-7,TGTGCCAGCAGCCCCCGGGTCCGTGGGGAGCAGTACTTC,CASSPRVRGEQYF
NA,TRBV11-1,NA,TRBJ1-1,TGTGCCAGCAGATACGGGGACACTGAAGCTTTCTTT,CASRYGDTEAFF
TRBD2,TRBV11-2,many,TRBJ2-7,TGTGCCAGCAGCCGAAGGACTAGCGGGACACTACAGCAGTACTTC,CASSRRTSGTLQQYF
NA,TRBV7-9,many,TRBJ2-3,TGTGCCAGCAGCTTAGATCGCGGACAGTCTACGCAGTATTTT,CASSLDRGQSTQYF
NA,TRBV28,NA,TRBJ2-4,TGTGCCAGCAGCTCTCTCGCGGGAAACATTCAGTACTTC,CASSSLAGNIQYF
TRBD1,TRBV10-3,many,TRBJ2-7,TGTGCCATTATGACAGGGGACATGAGTCGGTTCCCCTACGAGCAGTACTTC,CAIMTGDMSRFPYEQYF
NA,TRBV28,NA,TRBJ1-2,TGTGCCAGCAGCCCCGGACACGACTATGGCTACACCTTC,CASSPGHDYGYTF
NA,TRBV11-3,many,TRBJ2-1,TGTGCCAGCAGCTTAGGAGGACCCCCCACCTACAATGAGCAGTTCTTC,CASSLGGPPTYNEQFF
TRBD1,TRBV7-2,many,TRBJ1-5,TGTGCCAGCAGCTCACAGGGGGCATCCAATCAGCCCCAGCATTTT,CASSSQGASNQPQHF
TRBD2,TRBV6-6,many,TRBJ2-7,TGTGCCAGCAGGCGTGGCGGTACTAGCGGGACCCACGAGCAGTACTTC,CASRRGGTSGTHEQYF
TRBD2,TRBV6-1,once,TRBJ2-7,TGTGCCAGCAGTCCAAGCGGGAGGGCCGCTGGCGAGCAGTACTTC,CASSPSGRAAGEQYF
TRBD1,TRBV12-3/TRBV12-4,NA,TRBJ2-7,TGTGCCAGCAGTGAGGACAGGGGCATCTCCTACGAACAGTACTTC,CASSEDRGISYEQYF
TRBD1,TRBV24-1,many,TRBJ1-5,TGTGCCACCAGTGATAAAGGGAGGGGGCCCCGGGGCGTAGGTCAGCCCCAGCATTTT,CATSDKGRGPRGVGQPQHF
NA,TRBV5-1,many,TRBJ2-7,TGCGCCAGCGGAACGTCCACCTACGAGCAGTACTTC,CASGTSTYEQYF
TRBD1,TRBV27,once,TRBJ1-1,TGTGCCAGCAGTACGGGACAGATTAGCACTGAAGCTTTCTTT,CASSTGQISTEAFF
NA,TRBV20-1,many,TRBJ1-5,TGCAGTGCTAGAGGGCTACAGGGTTCCAATCAGCCCCAGCATTTT,CSARGLQGSNQPQHF
TRBD1,TRBV9,medium-sized,TRBJ2-3,TGTGCCAGCAGCGGCGGGACAGGGTCGGGAGATACGCAGTATTTT,CASSGGTGSGDTQYF
NA,TRBV2,many,TRBJ2-6,TGTGCCAGCAGGGCAGGGTCCGGGGCCAACGTCCTGACTTTC,CASRAGSGANVLTF
TRBD1,TRBV12-5,many,TRBJ2-7,TGTGCTAGTGCCCCTGGGACAGGGGACGGCGAGCAGTACTTC,CASAPGTGDGEQYF
NA,TRBV2,many,TRBJ2-7,TGTGCCAGCAGTGATTCCGTCTATCACGAGCAGTACTTC,CASSDSVYHEQYF
TRBD1,TRBV19,many,TRBJ1-2,TGTGCCAGTAGTTTCACATACAGGGGATTCACCTATGGCTACACCTTC,CASSFTYRGFTYGYTF
NA,TRBV9,many,TRBJ2-2,TGTGCCAGCAGCGTAGAGGTGGGGGGTAGCGGGGAGCTGTTTTTT,CASSVEVGGSGELFF
NA,TRBV12-5,many,TRBJ2-1,TGTGCTAGTGGCCTCCCCCGGGCAGTAACCTACAATGAGCAGTTCTTC,CASGLPRAVTYNEQFF
TRBD2,TRBV20-1,many,TRBJ2-2,TGCAGTGCTCTTGGGACTAGCCCGAACACCGGGGAGCTGTTTTTT,CSALGTSPNTGELFF
TRBD2,TRBV20-1,many,TRBJ2-3,TGCAGTGCTCGTCTAGCGGAGATTAGCACAGATACGCAGTATTTT,CSARLAEISTDTQYF
TRBD2,TRBV19,few,TRBJ2-3,TGTGCCAGTAGTATATACCCAGCGGGAGTGGCAGATACGCAGTATTTT,CASSIYPAGVADTQYF
NA,TRBV19,NA,TRBJ1-6,TGTGCCAGTAGTACTAACGCAGGCGGAGCACCCCTCCACTTT,CASSTNAGGAPLHF
TRBD1,TRBV6-1,many,TRBJ1-3,TGTGCCAGCAGTCGGGACAGGGTCCATCGGGGAAACACCATATATTTT,CASSRDRVHRGNTIYF
NA,TRBV27,NA,TRBJ2-4,TGTGCCAGCAGTTTGAACTACCCCGGGGACATTCAGTACTTC,CASSLNYPGDIQYF
TRBD2,TRBV20-1,many,TRBJ2-5,TGCAGTGCTAGAGATGTAAGCGGGAGGGCTAATCCGGAGACCCAGTACTTC,CSARDVSGRANPETQYF
TRBD1,TRBV15,medium-sized,TRBJ1-5,TGTGCCACCAGCAGCCAGGGGGGGGCCTACAATCAGCCCCAGCATTTT,CATSSQGGAYNQPQHF
NA,TRBV6-1,many,TRBJ2-1,TGTGCCAGCAGCCCTCGCACTGTCGAGGGCAATGAGCAGTTCTTC,CASSPRTVEGNEQFF